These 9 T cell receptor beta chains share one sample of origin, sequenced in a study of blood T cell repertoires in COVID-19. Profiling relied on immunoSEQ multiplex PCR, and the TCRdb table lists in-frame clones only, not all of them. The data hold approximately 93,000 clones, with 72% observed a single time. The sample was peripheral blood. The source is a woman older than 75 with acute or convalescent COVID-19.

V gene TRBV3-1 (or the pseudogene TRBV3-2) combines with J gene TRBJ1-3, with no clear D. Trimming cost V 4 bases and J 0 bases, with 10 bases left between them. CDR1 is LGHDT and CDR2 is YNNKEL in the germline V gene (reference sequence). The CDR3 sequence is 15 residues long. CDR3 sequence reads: CASSPNGDSGNTIYF. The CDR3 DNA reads TGTGCCAGCAGCCCTAACGGAGACTCTGGAAACACCATATATTTT.

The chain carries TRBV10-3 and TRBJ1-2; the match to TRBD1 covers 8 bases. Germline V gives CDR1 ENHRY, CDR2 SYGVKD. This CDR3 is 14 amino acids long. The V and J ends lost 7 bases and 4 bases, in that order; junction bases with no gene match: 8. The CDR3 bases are TGTGCCATCACCTCCCAGGGGGCCCGCTATGGCTACACCTTC. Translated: CAITSQGARYGYTF.

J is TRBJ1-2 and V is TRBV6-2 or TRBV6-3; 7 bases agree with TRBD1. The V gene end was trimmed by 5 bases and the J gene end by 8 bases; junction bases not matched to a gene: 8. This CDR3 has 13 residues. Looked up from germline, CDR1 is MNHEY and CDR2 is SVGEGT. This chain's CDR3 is CASSRIDRVGYTF. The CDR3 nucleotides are TGTGCCAGCAGTCGGATTGACAGGGTCGGCTACACCTTC.

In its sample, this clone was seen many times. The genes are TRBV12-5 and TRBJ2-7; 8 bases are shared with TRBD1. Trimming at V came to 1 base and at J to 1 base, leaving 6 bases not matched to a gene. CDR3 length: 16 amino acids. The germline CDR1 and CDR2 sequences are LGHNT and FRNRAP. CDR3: CASGLDRTGNSYEQYF. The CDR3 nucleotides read TGTGCTAGTGGTTTGGACAGGACAGGGAATTCCTACGAGCAGTACTTC.

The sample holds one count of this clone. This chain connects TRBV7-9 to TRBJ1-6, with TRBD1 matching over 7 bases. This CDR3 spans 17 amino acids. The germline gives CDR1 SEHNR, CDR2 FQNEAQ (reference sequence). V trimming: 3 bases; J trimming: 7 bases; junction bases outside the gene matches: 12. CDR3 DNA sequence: TGTGCCAGCAGCTTGTACAGGGGAGGAGTGGGGAATTCACCCCTCCACTTT. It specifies CASSLYRGGVGNSPLHF.

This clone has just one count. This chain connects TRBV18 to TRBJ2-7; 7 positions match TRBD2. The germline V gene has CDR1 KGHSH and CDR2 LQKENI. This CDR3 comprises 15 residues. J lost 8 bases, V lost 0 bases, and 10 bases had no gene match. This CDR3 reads CASSPPGRGTYKQYF. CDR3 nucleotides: TGTGCCAGCTCACCACCGGGGAGGGGTACTTACAAGCAGTACTTC.

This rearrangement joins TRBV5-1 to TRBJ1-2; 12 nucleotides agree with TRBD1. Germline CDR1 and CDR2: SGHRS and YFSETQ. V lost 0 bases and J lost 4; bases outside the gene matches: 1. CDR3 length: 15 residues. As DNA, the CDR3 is TGCGCCAGCAGCTTGGAGGGACAGGGGGCCTATGGCTACACCTTC. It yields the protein CASSLEGQGAYGYTF.

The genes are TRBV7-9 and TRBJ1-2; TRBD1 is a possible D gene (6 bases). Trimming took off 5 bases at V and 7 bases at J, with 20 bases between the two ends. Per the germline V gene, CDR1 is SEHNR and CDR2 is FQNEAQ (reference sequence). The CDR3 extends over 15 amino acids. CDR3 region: CASSTWDTPSGGYTF. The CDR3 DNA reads TGTGCCAGCAGCACCTGGGACACCCCAAGCGGTGGCTACACCTTC.

The CDR3, as DNA: TGTGCCAGCAGGCTGACAGGGAGCAATGAGCAGTTCTTC. It codes for CASRLTGSNEQFF. J is TRBJ2-1 and V is TRBV7-3; 7 nucleotides line up with TRBD1. Germline CDR1 SGHTA, CDR2 FQGTGA. The ends lost 6 bases at V and 6 bases at J; junction bases unmatched: 5. The CDR3 is 13 residues long.